Below are 11 T cell receptor beta chains sequenced from a single sample in a study of control samples from healthy donors and cancer patients. Measured with immunoSEQ multiplex PCR; TCRdb has only the in-frame clones, and not every one. The repertoire holds almost 85,000 clones, with 94% as singletons. Sample: blood. The receptors stem from a woman between 18 and 30 years old in good health.

This sequence joins TRBV3-1 (or the pseudogene TRBV3-2) and TRBJ2-5; a weak D match, TRBD2 (5 bases). V lost 4 bases, J lost 5 bases, and 14 bases lay in between. The CDR3 is 14 amino acids. Germline-derived CDR1 and CDR2 are LGHDT and YNNKEL (reference sequence). Here the CDR3 DNA reads TGTGCCAGCAGCCGACTCCCCGGGAAGGAGACCCAGTACTTC. It codes for CASSRLPGKETQYF.

This clone was observed once. The chain joins TRBV10-1 to TRBJ2-7; 7 bases agree with TRBD2. CDR1 is WNHNN, CDR2 SYGVQD, per germline (reference sequence). CDR3 length: 18 residues. The junction had 11 bases not matched to a gene; V was cut back by 0 bases and J by 0 bases. The CDR3 protein is CASSESKWEGRDSYEQYF. CDR3 nucleotide sequence: TGCGCCAGCAGTGAGTCCAAGTGGGAGGGACGGGACTCCTACGAGCAGTACTTC.

This rearrangement joins TRBV5-1 to TRBJ2-5; 8 bases line up with TRBD2. Losses at the gene ends were 6 bases for V and 2 bases for J; bases not matched to a gene: 3. CDR3 length: 13 residues. Per the germline V gene, CDR1 is SGHRS and CDR2 is YFSETQ. Here the CDR3 reads CASTSGGQETQYF. Here the CDR3 DNA reads TGCGCCAGCACCTCGGGGGGGCAAGAGACCCAGTACTTC.

CDR3 protein: CASSYSSGGHSPLHF. The CDR3 DNA reads TGTGCCAGCAGTTACTCGAGCGGGGGGCATTCACCCCTCCACTTT. The rearrangement uses TRBV6-5 and TRBJ1-6, with a weak D call TRBD1 (6 bases). CDR3 size: 15 residues. The ends were cut back, 0 bases at V and 8 bases at J, with 11 bases in the middle. Per the germline V gene, CDR1 is MNHEY and CDR2 is SVGAGI.

With regard to this clone: Sequence at one end of the junction differs from germline and may be a read error. DNA for the CDR3: TGTGCCAGCAGTAGGACTAGCGGGAGGGCTATAGCTAATGAGCGGTTCTTC. The encoded protein is CASSRTSGRAIANERFF. V usage is TRBV27 and J usage is TRBJ2-1; 15 nucleotides agree with TRBD2. Germline loops: CDR1 MNHEY, CDR2 SMNVEV (reference sequence). CDR3 length: 17 residues.

The chain recombines TRBV9 with TRBJ2-7, with D uncertain. The CDR3 consists of 14 residues. Trimming cost V 0 bases and J 2 bases, with 9 bases left between them. Germline V gene lookup returns CDR1 SGDLS and CDR2 YYNGEE. CDR3 sequence (DNA): TGTGCCAGCAGCGTAGACACCCAAACCTACGAGCAGTACTTC. It is translated as CASSVDTQTYEQYF.

The chain joins TRBV27 to TRBJ1-2, with unresolved D. The germline CDR1 and CDR2 sequences are MNHEY and SMNVEV (reference sequence). This CDR3 contains 18 residues. V was cut by 0 bases and J by 1 base, with 18 bases left in between. DNA for the CDR3: TGTGCCAGCAGTTTATCGTCCCGGTCCGGGAGACTTAACTATGGCTACACCTTC. This encodes CASSLSSRSGRLNYGYTF.

The table lists this clone with a count of one. DNA for the CDR3: TGTGCCAGCAGTTTGAGCTTTGGGACACCCTCCTACGAGCAGTACTTC. It yields the protein CASSLSFGTPSYEQYF. The rearrangement uses TRBV28 and TRBJ2-7, with a possible D match to TRBD1 (6 bases). Trimming pared 3 bases from V and 0 bases from J, leaving 15 bases between. The length of the CDR3 is 16 residues. Germline assignment: CDR1 MDHEN and CDR2 SYDVKM.

The chain couples TRBV19 to TRBJ1-4; D remains ambiguous. Germline CDR1 LNHDA, CDR2 SQIVND (reference sequence). V dropped 0 bases and J dropped 7 bases, with 12 bases sitting between them. The CDR3 has 15 residues. Here the CDR3 DNA reads TGTGCCAGTAGTATAGAAGCGCCTCGGGGTGAAAAACTGTTTTTT. Protein product: CASSIEAPRGEKLFF.

V gene TRBV28 combines with J gene TRBJ2-5, with unresolved D. Trimming left V 2 bases short and J 5 bases short, with 6 bases between. Germline V gene lookup returns CDR1 MDHEN and CDR2 SYDVKM. This CDR3 contains 12 residues. DNA for the CDR3: TGTGCCAGCAGTTTAAAGTTGGAGACCCAGTACTTC. As protein: CASSLKLETQYF. Combining the CDR3 with reference TRBV28 and TRBJ2-5 gives the whole variable domain DVKVTQSSRYLVKRTGEKVFLECVQDMDHENMFWYRQDPGLGLRLIYFSYDVKMKEKGDIPEGYSVSREKKERFSLILESASTNQTSMYLCASSLKLETQYFGPGTRLLVL.

The V gene is TRBV10-3, the J gene TRBJ1-2, with D uncertain. V gave up 6 bases and J gave up 1 base, with 18 bases separating them. The CDR3 is made up of 16 amino acids. In germline, CDR1 is ENHRY, CDR2 SYGVKD. The CDR3: CAIRSSAAVDNYGYTF. CDR3 coding DNA: TGTGCCATCAGATCATCCGCGGCAGTCGATAACTATGGCTACACCTTC.